Below, 22 T cell receptor beta chains from the same sample are listed, as sequenced in a study of metastatic and nonmetastatic thyroid tumors. Ahead of thyroid surgery, no patient had received treatment of any kind. Through MiXCR, TCRdb re-clonotyped the PCR reads. The sample includes just over 40,000 clones, about an eighth of them seen just once. Sequencing input: blood. Source of these receptors: a female donor with papillary thyroid cancer or a benign thyroid nodule (not recorded which). Some clones in this sample may be carry-over from other donors' samples.

This clone was seen ten or more times. Germline and junction disagree at one end, which may indicate a read error. The chain has TRBV7-7 and TRBJ2-7; D tentatively fits TRBD1 or TRBD2 (6 bases each). The CDR3 consists of 14 residues. Germline values: CDR1 SSHAT, CDR2 FNYEAQ (reference sequence). CDR3 in DNA: TGTGCTAGCAGCTTAGGGGGGCCGGGGGACGAGCAGTACTTC. This codes for CASSLGGPGDEQYF.

This clone was picked up many times. The chain employs TRBV28 and TRBJ1-6; 8 nucleotides match TRBD1. Germline V gene data show CDR1 as MDHEN and CDR2 as SYDVKM. The CDR3 contains 14 residues. V trimming: 5 bases; J trimming: 6 bases; junction bases outside the gene matches: 3. The CDR3 region is CASSTGQGNSPLHF. CDR3 nucleotide sequence: TGTGCCAGCAGTACCGGACAGGGTAATTCACCCCTCCACTTT.

This clone was picked up many times. The J gene is TRBJ2-7, the V gene TRBV4-3; D is possibly TRBD2 (5 bases). Germline CDR1 is LGHNA and CDR2 is YSLEER. V was trimmed by 0 bases and J by 0 bases, leaving 12 bases between them. This CDR3 is built from 16 residues. CDR3 sequence (DNA): TGCGCCAGCAGCCAAGACGGCGGAGGAAGCTCCTACGAGCAGTACTTC. Translation: CASSQDGGGSSYEQYF.

At least ten counts were recorded for this clone. The gene calls are TRBV6-6 and TRBJ1-5; 7 bases line up with TRBD1. This CDR3 region has 19 residues. The V gene's germline CDR1 is MNHNY and CDR2 SVGAGI (reference sequence). With V trimmed by 7 bases and J by 4 bases, 22 bases remained unmatched. In DNA, the CDR3 is TGTGCCAGCACGCACAGGGGTTCTTTCGGATTCTCGCGAAATCAGCCCCAGCATTTT. This gives the protein CASTHRGSFGFSRNQPQHF.

A note on this clone: A much larger clonotype is one base distant, so this may be a read error. V gene TRBV6-5 combines with J gene TRBJ1-6, with D unresolved. Germline V gives CDR1 MNHEY, CDR2 SVGAGI. The CDR3 sequence is 12 residues long. In nucleotides, the CDR3 is TGTGCCAGAAGTTACGGGCCTAGTCCCCTCCACTTT. It specifies CARSYGPSPLHF.

The chain is built from TRBV7-9 and TRBJ2-7, with TRBD2 matching 8 bases. Germline V gene data show CDR1 as SEHNR and CDR2 as FQNEAQ (reference sequence). J gave up 7 bases and V 2 bases, and 1 base lay outside the gene matches. The CDR3 totals 12 residues. CDR3 sequence (DNA): TGTGCCAGCAGCTTAATAGCGGGGGAGCAGTACTTC. Encoded protein: CASSLIAGEQYF.

This clone has just a few counts. Its ends do not fully match the called genes, so a read error is possible. The chain links TRBV28 to TRBJ1-6; weak D call: TRBD1 (6 bases). The CDR3 is made up of 14 amino acids. The V gene's germline CDR1 is MDHEN and CDR2 SYDVKM. CDR3 protein: CGSIHDRPNSPLHF. CDR3 in DNA: TGTGGCAGCATCCATGACAGGCCCAATTCACCCCTCCACTTT.

This clone appeared many times. This chain connects TRBV12-3 or TRBV12-4 to TRBJ1-5, with 8 bases lining up with TRBD1. The V gene end was trimmed by 6 bases and the J gene end by 7 bases; junction bases not matched to a gene: 8. This CDR3 is built from 14 residues. The CDR3 reads CASSIDRGDQPQHF. The CDR3 DNA sequence: TGTGCCAGCAGCATAGACAGGGGAGACCAGCCCCAGCATTTT.

The chain combines TRBV4-2 with TRBJ2-7, with 10 bases aligning to TRBD2. This CDR3 region has 15 residues. Germline V gene data show CDR1 as LGHNA and CDR2 as YNFKEQ. Unmatched junction bases numbered 0, after V lost 0 bases and J lost 1 base. The CDR3 spells CASSQETSGSYEQYF. The CDR3 DNA reads TGTGCCAGCAGCCAAGAGACTAGCGGGTCCTACGAGCAGTACTTC.

This clone showed up many times. The chain has TRBV4-1 and TRBJ2-7, with D unclear. Germline values: CDR1 MGHRA, CDR2 YSYEKL. Deletions cut 0 bases from V and 2 bases from J, with 14 bases between. The CDR3 has 16 residues. CDR3 in DNA: TGCGCCAGCAGCCAAGATCTAGTAGCACTCACCTACGAGCAGTACTTC. It codes for CASSQDLVALTYEQYF.

About this clone itself: Its ends do not fully match the called genes, so a read error is possible. The chain joins TRBV6-5 to TRBJ1-2, with D possibly TRBD1 on 5 matching bases. Germline V gives CDR1 MNHEY, CDR2 SVGAGI. This CDR3 region has 14 residues. In nucleotides, the CDR3 is TGTGTCAGCAGTTTTACGAGAGGGGACTATGGCTACACCTTC. It encodes CVSSFTRGDYGYTF.

The chain has TRBV20-1 and TRBJ2-2; TRBD2 aligns across 10 bases. The CDR3 runs 13 residues. The V gene end was trimmed by 7 bases and the J gene end by 4 bases; junction bases not matched to a gene: 3. Germline V lookup: CDR1 DFQATT, CDR2 SNEGSKA (reference sequence). CDR3 in DNA: TGCAGTGTACCTAGCGGGAGCACCGGGGAGCTGTTTTTT. It codes for CSVPSGSTGELFF.

This clone turned up a few times. This sequence joins TRBV2 and TRBJ2-7; 10 bases are a match to TRBD2. Trimming cost V 2 bases and J 3 bases; bases outside gene matches: 1. The length of the CDR3 is 14 residues. Germline loops: CDR1 SNHLY, CDR2 FYNNEI. The CDR3 is CASSELAGVYEQYF. Written as DNA, the CDR3 is TGTGCCAGCAGTGAACTAGCGGGAGTCTACGAGCAGTACTTC.

This clone was counted at least ten times. This chain links TRBV7-3 with TRBJ1-2; 10 nucleotides line up with TRBD1. The CDR3 has 14 amino acids. In germline, CDR1 is SGHTA, CDR2 FQGTGA. V dropped 4 bases and J dropped 8; count of bases not matched to a gene: 7. In nucleotides, the CDR3 is TGTGCCAGCAGCTCGCGACAGGGGGCGAGCGGCTACACCTTC. This sequence encodes CASSSRQGASGYTF.

This clone was counted at least ten times. The CDR3 DNA reads TGTGCCAGCAGTTTAGGGACAGTCTACGAGCAGTACTTC. This codes for CASSLGTVYEQYF. The rearrangement uses TRBV12-3 or TRBV12-4 and TRBJ2-7; D possibly corresponds to TRBD1 (6 bases). This CDR3 has 13 amino acids. The ends were cut back, 1 base at V and 3 bases at J, with 7 bases in the middle.

Concerning this clone: Here the CDR3 omits its conserved ending phenylalanine or tryptophan, so a read error is the likely source. This sequence joins TRBV12-3 or TRBV12-4 and TRBJ1-2; D not certain. The CDR3 sequence is 12 residues long. Trimming left V 10 bases short and J 1 base short, with 10 bases between. The CDR3 here is CAISLGNYGYTL. The CDR3 DNA sequence: TGTGCCATCAGCTTGGGTAACTATGGCTACACCCTC.

At least ten counts were recorded for this clone. This chain links TRBV12-5 with TRBJ2-1; D is uncertain. V was cut by 1 base and J by 0 bases, with 10 bases left in between. Germline CDR1 and CDR2: LGHNT and FRNRAP. The CDR3 is made up of 16 amino acids. The CDR3 region has the DNA TGTGCTAGTGGTTTGGAAACCCACAGCTCCTACAATGAGCAGTTCTTC. Protein: CASGLETHSSYNEQFF.

This chain joins TRBV20-1 and TRBJ2-2; D unresolved. This CDR3 has 13 amino acids. Trimming cost V 3 bases and J 0 bases, with 5 bases left between them. Germline CDR1 reads DFQATT; CDR2 reads SNEGSKA (reference sequence). CDR3 protein: CSARSANTGELFF. The CDR3 DNA follows: TGCAGTGCTAGGAGCGCGAACACCGGGGAGCTGTTTTTT.

Comments on this clone: One junction end disagrees with the germline gene, perhaps due to a read error. This chain joins TRBV9 and TRBJ1-2; D may be TRBD1 (5 bases). Germline V gives CDR1 SGDLS, CDR2 YYNGEE. The CDR3 consists of 15 residues. The DNA of the CDR3 is TGTGCCAGCAACGTAGAGATCGGACAACTCGGTGGCTACACCTTC. Translating it yields CASNVEIGQLGGYTF.

This clone showed up just a few times. This may be a read error, as it is one base from a much larger clone. This chain connects TRBV24-1 to TRBJ2-5; no clear D. CDR3 size: 14 residues. The germline gives CDR1 KGHDR, CDR2 SFDVKD. In DNA form, the CDR3 reads TGTGCCACCAGTTATTTGTCGGGTGGAGAGACCCAGTACTTC. Protein: CATSYLSGGETQYF.

The sample holds many counts of this clone. The chain couples TRBV9 to TRBJ1-3, with D maybe TRBD1 (5 bases). CDR3 size: 17 residues. Germline-derived CDR1 and CDR2 are SGDLS and YYNGEE. Trimming took 3 bases from V and 0 from J, leaving 16 bases between them. CDR3 protein: CASSDPRDGRSGNTIYF. As DNA, the CDR3 is TGTGCCAGCAGCGACCCTCGGGACGGACGCTCTGGAAACACCATATATTTT.

The rearrangement uses TRBV9 and TRBJ2-7; TRBD1 matches 8 bases. V shed 0 bases, J shed 0 bases, and the junction held 8 bases outside the gene matches. The CDR3 extends over 17 amino acids. Germline CDR1 SGDLS, CDR2 YYNGEE. For the CDR3, the DNA is TGTGCCAGCAGCGTAGGGGATCAGGGGGCAAGCTCCTACGAGCAGTACTTC. This gives the protein CASSVGDQGASSYEQYF.